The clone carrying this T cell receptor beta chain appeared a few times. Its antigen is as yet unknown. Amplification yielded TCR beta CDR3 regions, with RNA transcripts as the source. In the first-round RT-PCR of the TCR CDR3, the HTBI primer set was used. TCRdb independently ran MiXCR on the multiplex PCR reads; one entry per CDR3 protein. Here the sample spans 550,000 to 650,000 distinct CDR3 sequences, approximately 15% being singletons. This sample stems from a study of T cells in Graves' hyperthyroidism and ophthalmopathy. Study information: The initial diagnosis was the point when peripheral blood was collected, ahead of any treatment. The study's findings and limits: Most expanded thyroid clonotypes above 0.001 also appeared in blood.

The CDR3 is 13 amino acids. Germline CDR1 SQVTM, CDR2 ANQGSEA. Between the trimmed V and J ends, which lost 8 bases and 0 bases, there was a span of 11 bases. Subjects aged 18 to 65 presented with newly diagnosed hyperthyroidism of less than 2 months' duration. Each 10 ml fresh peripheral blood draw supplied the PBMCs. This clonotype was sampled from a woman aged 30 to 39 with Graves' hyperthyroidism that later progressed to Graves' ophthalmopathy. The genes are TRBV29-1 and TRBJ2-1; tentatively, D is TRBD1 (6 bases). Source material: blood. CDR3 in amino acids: CSLGRGSYNEQFF. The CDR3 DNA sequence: TGCAGCCTGGGCAGGGGCTCCTACAATGAGCAGTTCTTC.